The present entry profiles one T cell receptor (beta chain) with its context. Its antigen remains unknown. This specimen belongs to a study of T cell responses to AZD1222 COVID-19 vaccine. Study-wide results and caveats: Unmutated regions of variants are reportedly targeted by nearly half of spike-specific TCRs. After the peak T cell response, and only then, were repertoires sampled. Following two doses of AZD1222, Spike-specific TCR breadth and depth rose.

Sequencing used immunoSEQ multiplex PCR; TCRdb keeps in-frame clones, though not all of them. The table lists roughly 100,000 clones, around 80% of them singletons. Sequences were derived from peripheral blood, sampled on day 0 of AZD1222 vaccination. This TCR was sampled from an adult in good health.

The CDR3 coding sequence is TGTGCCAGTAGTATCAGCCCCTCTGGGGCCAACGTCCTGACTTTC. Translation gives CASSISPSGANVLTF. The V call is TRBV19, the J call TRBJ2-6; D uncertain. Germline V gives CDR1 LNHDA, CDR2 SQIVND (reference sequence). Trimming pared 3 bases from V and 0 bases from J, leaving 6 bases between. This CDR3 comprises 15 residues.